This entry lists 17 T cell receptor beta chains sequenced from one sample in a study of Graves' ophthalmopathy and Graves' hyperthyroidism (dated by TCRdb to 2017 to 2018). TCRdb records Illumina HiSeq 2000 as the sequencer. For repertoire sequencing, TCR beta CDR3 regions were amplified from RNA transcripts. A first-round RT-PCR used HTBI primers with the Qiagen OneStep RT-PCR kit, followed by a second-round multiplex PCR, size selection and purification. TCRdb ran its own pipeline on the public reads, namely fastp trimming at Q25 and MiXCR clone calling, and kept in-frame beta chains. Each CDR3 protein gets just one entry, which takes the most common genes and DNA from the rows behind it. The sample contains nearly 400,000 distinct CDR3 sequences, about a sixth of them found a single time. More than 1.5% of the sample is taken by the ten largest. The sequenced material came from peripheral blood. The receptor source for this set is a woman aged 18-29 years with Graves' ophthalmopathy. Donor details come from another sample of the same person, matched by shared clones.

This clonotype was detected a few times. The chain combines TRBV3-1 with TRBJ1-1, with a possible D match to TRBD1 (6 bases). Germline lookup yields CDR1 LGHDT and CDR2 YNNKEL (reference sequence). This CDR3 comprises 16 residues. V lost 4 bases to trimming and J lost 0 bases, with 15 bases between them. DNA of the CDR3: TGTGCCAGCAGCCTGGGACATATCCCCATGAACACTGAAGCTTTCTTT. This codes for CASSLGHIPMNTEAFF. The full variable domain, its missing parts supplied by reference TRBV3-1 and TRBJ1-1, is DTAVSQTPKYLVTQMGNDKSIKCEQNLGHDTMYWYKQDSKKFLKIMFSYNNKELIINETVPNRFSPKSPDKAHLNLHINSLELGDSAVYFCASSLGHIPMNTEAFFGQGTRLTVV.

This clonotype was seen at least ten times. V usage is TRBV19 and J usage is TRBJ1-1; D gene uncertain. Trimming stripped 7 bases from V and 1 base from J, with 16 bases between. The CDR3 contains 15 residues. Germline V gives CDR1 LNHDA, CDR2 SQIVND (reference sequence). The DNA of the CDR3 is TGTGCCAGTACGCGCGCGGGGTCGCGGAACACTGAAGCTTTCTTT. This encodes CASTRAGSRNTEAFF.

This clonotype was recorded many times. This chain joins TRBV20-1 and TRBJ1-5, with D perhaps TRBD1 (5 bases). V lost 2 bases and J lost 7, with 15 bases in between. The CDR3 consists of 14 residues. CDR1 and CDR2 (germline): DFQATT, SNEGSKA (reference sequence). CDR3 in amino acids: CSARWAGSEQPQHF. In DNA, the CDR3 is TGCAGTGCTAGATGGGCAGGGTCCGAGCAGCCCCAGCATTTT.

This clonotype was detected only a few times. Being one base from a much bigger clone, this may be a read error. The chain carries TRBV7-3 and TRBJ1-1; D might be TRBD1 (6 bases). CDR1 and CDR2 from the germline V gene are SGHTA and FQGTGA. The CDR3 extends over 16 amino acids. The CDR3, as DNA: TGTGCCAGCAGCCGGGGGCCAAAAGAGGGAAGAACTGAATCTTTCTTT. Translation: CASSRGPKEGRTESFF.

This clonotype has at least ten counts. V and J are TRBV30 and TRBJ2-5; TRBD2 matches at 11 bases. Germline CDR1 GTSNPN, CDR2 SVGIG (reference sequence). J was trimmed by 2 bases and V by 0 bases; bases with no gene match: 2. The CDR3 has 15 residues. The CDR3 DNA reads as TGTGCCTGGAGTGTAACTAGCGGGAGTCAAGAGACCCAGTACTTC. Protein: CAWSVTSGSQETQYF.

The gene calls are TRBV28 and TRBJ2-5; either TRBD1 or TRBD2 may supply D (5 bases each). This CDR3 contains 14 residues. The germline CDR1 and CDR2 sequences are MDHEN and SYDVKM. Trimming stripped 3 bases from V and 5 bases from J, with 13 bases between. This CDR3 is CASSFRQGRETQYF. For the CDR3, the DNA is TGTGCCAGCAGTTTTAGGCAGGGACGGGAGACCCAGTACTTC.

The chain carries TRBV6-1 and TRBJ1-6, with D unclear. Germline lookup yields CDR1 MNHNS and CDR2 SASEGT. The CDR3 is made up of 14 amino acids. V lost 3 bases, J lost 9 bases, and 12 bases lay in between. DNA for the CDR3: TGTGCCAGCAGTGAGGACTCGGGGATTTCACCCCTCCACTTT. It yields the protein CASSEDSGISPLHF.

This clonotype was observed a handful of times. The chain recombines TRBV6-1 with TRBJ1-2; tentative D call: TRBD1 (5 bases). CDR1 and CDR2 (germline): MNHNS, SASEGT. Trimming cost V 7 bases and J 4 bases, with 16 bases left between them. The CDR3 contains 14 residues. CDR3: CASIGRDSGYGYTF. The CDR3 bases are TGTGCCAGCATCGGCAGGGATTCTGGCTATGGCTACACCTTC.

There are many counts of this clonotype. The J gene is TRBJ2-7, the V gene TRBV24-1; no definite D call. V lost 0 bases and J lost 4, with 6 bases in between. Germline V gene sequence: CDR1 KGHDR, CDR2 SFDVKD. The CDR3 consists of 13 residues. CDR3 in DNA: TGTGCCACCAGTGATTTGGGGAAGTACGAGCAGTACTTC. Translated: CATSDLGKYEQYF.

In this sample, this clonotype turned up many times. The rearrangement joins TRBV6-2 or TRBV6-3 to TRBJ1-5; a possible D gene is TRBD1 (5 bases). Trimming shortened V by 7 bases and J by 2 bases, and 18 bases separated the two germline ends. CDR3 length: 16 amino acids. Germline values: CDR1 MNHEY, CDR2 SVGEGT. CDR3 nucleotides: TGTGCCAGCACCTCCCTCTGGGGCATTCGCAATCAGCCCCAGCATTTT. Its translation is CASTSLWGIRNQPQHF.

Ten or more counts support this clonotype. The chain is built from TRBV12-3 or TRBV12-4 and TRBJ1-2; 7 nucleotides line up with TRBD1. V gave up 8 bases and J gave up 2 bases; unmatched junction bases: 5. The CDR3 loop spans 13 amino acids. CDR3 in amino acids: CASGNRGNYGYTF. In DNA form, the CDR3 reads TGTGCCAGCGGGAACAGGGGAAACTATGGCTACACCTTC.

This clonotype was seen at least ten times. The rearrangement uses TRBV20-1 and TRBJ1-5; 7 positions agree with TRBD1. V lost 5 bases, J lost 2 bases, and 9 bases stayed unmatched. Looked up from germline, CDR1 is DFQATT and CDR2 is SNEGSKA (reference sequence). The CDR3 covers 15 residues. The CDR3 is CSASKATGGNQPQHF. The CDR3 DNA reads as TGCAGTGCTTCCAAAGCTACAGGGGGCAATCAGCCCCAGCATTTT.

The sample holds many counts of this clonotype. The chain recombines TRBV20-1 with TRBJ2-2; D not resolved. Trimming stripped 6 bases from V and 2 bases from J, with 13 bases between. CDR3 length: 14 residues. Germline assignment: CDR1 DFQATT and CDR2 SNEGSKA (reference sequence). CDR3 region: CSAPGGINTGELFF. The CDR3 coding sequence is TGCAGTGCCCCAGGCGGAATCAACACCGGGGAGCTGTTTTTT.

This clonotype appeared many times. The CDR3 loop is CTTPLPRQGAKNIQYF. CDR3 nucleotide sequence: TGTACCACCCCCTTACCCCGACAGGGGGCCAAAAACATTCAGTACTTC. The V call is TRBV6-4, the J call TRBJ2-4; 8 bases line up with TRBD1. The CDR3 extends over 16 amino acids. Germline CDR1 reads MRHNA; CDR2 reads SNTAGT.

In this sample, this clonotype turned up many times. The J gene is TRBJ1-5, the V gene TRBV12-5; D ambiguous. Germline V gene data show CDR1 as LGHNT and CDR2 as FRNRAP. The CDR3 loop spans 13 amino acids. V was cut by 1 base and J by 4 bases, with 5 bases left in between. In DNA form, the CDR3 reads TGTGCTAGTGGTTTGGGCGATAATCAGCCCCAGCATTTT. Translating it yields CASGLGDNQPQHF.

The chain links TRBV6-5 to TRBJ1-5, with a weak D call TRBD1 (5 bases). Per the germline V gene, CDR1 is MNHEY and CDR2 is SVGAGI. This CDR3 has 14 residues. Trimming left V 3 bases short and J 4 bases short, with 10 bases between. CDR3 DNA sequence: TGTGCCAGCAGTTATAGGCGGGGGAATCAGCCCCAGCATTTT. Its translation: CASSYRRGNQPQHF.

This chain links TRBV9 with TRBJ1-2, with 7 bases identical to TRBD1. With 2 bases clipped from V and 4 bases from J, the junction kept 5 bases outside the gene matches. Germline V lookup: CDR1 SGDLS, CDR2 YYNGEE. This CDR3 spans 14 amino acids. The CDR3 region has the DNA TGTGCCAGCAGCGTGACGGGACAGAGCTATGGCTACACCTTC. This gives the protein CASSVTGQSYGYTF.